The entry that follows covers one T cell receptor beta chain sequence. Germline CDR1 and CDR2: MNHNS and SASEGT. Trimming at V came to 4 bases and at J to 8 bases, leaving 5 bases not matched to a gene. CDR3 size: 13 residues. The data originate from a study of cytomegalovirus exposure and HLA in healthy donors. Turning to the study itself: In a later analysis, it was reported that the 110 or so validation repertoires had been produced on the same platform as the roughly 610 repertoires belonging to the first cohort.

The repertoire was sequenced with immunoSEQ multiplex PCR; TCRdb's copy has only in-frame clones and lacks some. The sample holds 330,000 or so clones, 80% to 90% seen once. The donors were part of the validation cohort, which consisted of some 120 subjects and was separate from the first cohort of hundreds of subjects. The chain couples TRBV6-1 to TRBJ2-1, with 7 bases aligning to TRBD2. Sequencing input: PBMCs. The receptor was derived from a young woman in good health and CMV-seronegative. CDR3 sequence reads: CASSGSGAYEQFF. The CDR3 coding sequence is TGTGCCAGCAGTGGCAGCGGGGCCTATGAGCAGTTCTTC.